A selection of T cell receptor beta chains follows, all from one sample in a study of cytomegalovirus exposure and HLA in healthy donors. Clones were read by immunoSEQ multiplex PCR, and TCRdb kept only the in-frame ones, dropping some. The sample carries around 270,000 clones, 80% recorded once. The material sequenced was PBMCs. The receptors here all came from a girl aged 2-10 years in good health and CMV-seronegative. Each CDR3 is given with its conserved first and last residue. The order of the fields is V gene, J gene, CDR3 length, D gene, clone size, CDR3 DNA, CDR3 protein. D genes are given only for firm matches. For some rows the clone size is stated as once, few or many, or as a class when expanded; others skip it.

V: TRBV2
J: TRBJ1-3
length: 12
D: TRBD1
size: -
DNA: TGTGCCAGCAAGGACAGGGGAAACACCATATATTTT
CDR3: CASKDRGNTIYF

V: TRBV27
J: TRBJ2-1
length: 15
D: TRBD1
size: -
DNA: TGTGCCAGCAGTTTGTCAACACAGGGGTATGATGAGCAGTTCTTC
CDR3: CASSLSTQGYDEQFF

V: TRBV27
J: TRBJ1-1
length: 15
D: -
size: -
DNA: TGTGCCAGCAGTCAATTGTTCGCAGTGAACACTGAAGCTTTCTTT
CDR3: CASSQLFAVNTEAFF

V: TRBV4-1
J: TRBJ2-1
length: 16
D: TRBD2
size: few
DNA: TGCGCCAGCAGCCGGCCTAGCGGGGACTCCTACAATGAGCAGTTCTTC
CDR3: CASSRPSGDSYNEQFF

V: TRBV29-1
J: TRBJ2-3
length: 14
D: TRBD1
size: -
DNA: TGCAGCGGAAGACAGGGGGCAACCAAAAAAACGCAGTATTTT
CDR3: CSGRQGATKKTQYF

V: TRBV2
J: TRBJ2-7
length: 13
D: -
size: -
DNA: TGTGCCAGCAGCGAAGCACAGGGATGGGAGCAGTACTTC
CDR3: CASSEAQGWEQYF

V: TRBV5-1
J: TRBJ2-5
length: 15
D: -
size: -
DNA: TGCGCCAGCAGCTTACAGGGTACGAGACAAGAGACCCAGTACTTC
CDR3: CASSLQGTRQETQYF

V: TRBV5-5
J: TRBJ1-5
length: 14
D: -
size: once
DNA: TGTGCCAGCAGCTCGTCCGTCAGCAATCAGCCCCAGCATTTT
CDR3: CASSSSVSNQPQHF

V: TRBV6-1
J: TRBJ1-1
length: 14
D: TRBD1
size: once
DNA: TGTGCCAGCATAATCGGCAGGGGGCTCTTTGAAGCTTTCTTT
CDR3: CASIIGRGLFEAFF

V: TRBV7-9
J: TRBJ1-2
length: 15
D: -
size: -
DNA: TGTGCCAGCAGCTTTGGGCCGACAACTAACTATGGCTACACCTTC
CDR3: CASSFGPTTNYGYTF

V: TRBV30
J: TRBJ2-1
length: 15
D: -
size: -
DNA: TGTGCCTGGATTTTAGTGGGGCGGGATGGCAATGAGCAGTTCTTC
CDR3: CAWILVGRDGNEQFF

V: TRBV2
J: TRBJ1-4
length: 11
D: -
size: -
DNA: TGTGCCAGCAGGGGGAGAGAAAAACTGTTTTTT
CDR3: CASRGREKLFF

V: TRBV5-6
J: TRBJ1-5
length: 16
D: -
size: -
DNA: TGTGCCAGCAGCTTACTGTCCTCCGCCCCACATCAGCCCCAGCATTTT
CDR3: CASSLLSSAPHQPQHF

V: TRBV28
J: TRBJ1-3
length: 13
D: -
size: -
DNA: TGTGCCAGCAGTCCGGGGGGTGGAAACACCATATATTTT
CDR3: CASSPGGGNTIYF

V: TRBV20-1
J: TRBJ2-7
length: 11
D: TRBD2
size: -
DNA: TGCAGCGGTAGCGGGGTCTCCGAGCAGTACTTC
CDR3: CSGSGVSEQYF

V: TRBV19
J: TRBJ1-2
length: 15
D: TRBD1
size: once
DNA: TGTGCCAGTAACCCCCGGGACAGTTCTAACTATGGCTACACCTTC
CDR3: CASNPRDSSNYGYTF

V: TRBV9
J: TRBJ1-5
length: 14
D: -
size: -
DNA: TGTGCCAGCAGCCCCCAGGGGCTGCATCAGCCCCAGCATTTT
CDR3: CASSPQGLHQPQHF